This TCR beta chain was recovered during a study of beta chain features in type 1 diabetes. Whole-study context: Cell yields, gender and age were similar in healthy donors and patients. There were 107,917,701 sorted cells examined across all samples.

Cell sorting via CD45RO/CCR7/CD25/CD127/CD95/CD27 was performed to obtain CD4+ naive, central memory, regulatory and stem cell-like memory cells. The whole isolated RNA underwent reverse transcription, so sequencing captured expressed TCRB transcripts. The data were produced by immunoSEQ multiplex PCR, yet TCRdb's version contains in-frame clones alone and is incomplete. The sample consists of just over 600,000 clones, 15% to 18% of them appearing once. V shed 5 bases and J shed 11 bases, with 13 bases lying between them. This CDR3 comprises 12 residues. CDR1 is SGHTA, CDR2 FQGTGA, per germline. Findings and limits, study-wide: Shorter templates might be favored by PCR, equally in patients and controls.

With regard to this clone: What it binds is not known.

The sample was naive CD4+ T cells from blood. The chain recombines TRBV7-3 with TRBJ2-4; possibly TRBD1 or TRBD2 for D (5 bases each). This TCR was sampled from a young man in good health. DNA for the CDR3: TGTGCCAGCAGCACCGGGACCGGGGTTCAGTACTTC. Translating gives CASSTGTGVQYF. Supplemented by reference TRBV7-3 and TRBJ2-4, the full variable domain reads GAGVSQTPSNKVTEKGKYVELRCDPISGHTALYWYRQSLGQGPEFLIYFQGTGAADDSGLPNDRFFAVRPEGSVSTLKIQRTERGDSAVYLCASSTGTGVQYFGAGTRLSVL.